The rows below give T cell receptor beta chains drawn from one sample of a study of T cell responses to AZD1222 COVID-19 vaccine. Measured with immunoSEQ multiplex PCR; TCRdb has only the in-frame clones, and not every one. Among 150,000 to 200,000 clones, roughly 94% were seen once, and the ten largest hold under 6%. The sequencing used peripheral blood, collected 28 days after the second AZD1222 dose. All receptors come from an adult who received the AZD1222 COVID-19 vaccine. Both conserved end residues are part of each CDR3. The D gene is left open where the match is weak. Rows give clone size only sometimes, using once, few, many, or a class for an expanded clone.

V gene: TRBV6-5
J gene: TRBJ1-5
clone size: -
D gene: TRBD1
CDR3 DNA: TGTGCCAGCATTTCTACAGGGGTAGGGCAGCCCCAGCATTTT
CDR3 protein: CASISTGVGQPQHF

V gene: TRBV7-3
J gene: TRBJ2-7
clone size: once
D gene: TRBD1
CDR3 DNA: TGTGCCAGCAGCTTTGCAGGGGGCCTCTACGAGCAGTACTTC
CDR3 protein: CASSFAGGLYEQYF

V gene: TRBV7-9
J gene: TRBJ2-7
clone size: once
D gene: -
CDR3 DNA: TGTGCCAGCACTATAGGGTACGAGCAGTACTTC
CDR3 protein: CASTIGYEQYF

V gene: TRBV2
J gene: TRBJ1-6
clone size: few
D gene: -
CDR3 DNA: TGTGCCAGCAGACTACCCCCGGACAGAAATTCACCCCTCCACTTT
CDR3 protein: CASRLPPDRNSPLHF

V gene: TRBV24-1
J gene: TRBJ1-3
clone size: -
D gene: TRBD1
CDR3 DNA: TGTGCCGGGGGACAGGGCTCTGGAAACACCATATATTTT
CDR3 protein: CAGGQGSGNTIYF

V gene: TRBV27
J gene: TRBJ2-1
clone size: -
D gene: TRBD2
CDR3 DNA: TGTGCCAGCAGCCGACTAGCGGGAGTTGGGATAGATGAGCAGTTCTTC
CDR3 protein: CASSRLAGVGIDEQFF

V gene: TRBV3-1/TRBV3-2
J gene: TRBJ1-1
clone size: -
D gene: -
CDR3 DNA: TGTGCCAGCAGCACCCGACAGGTCCTGAACACTGAAGCTTTCTTT
CDR3 protein: CASSTRQVLNTEAFF

V gene: TRBV7-2
J gene: TRBJ2-2
clone size: -
D gene: TRBD2
CDR3 DNA: TGTGCCAGCAGCTCCCAGGGGGGACTAGCGCACGTTCAACCCGGGGAGCTGTTTTTT
CDR3 protein: CASSSQGGLAHVQPGELFF

V gene: TRBV19
J gene: TRBJ1-2
clone size: -
D gene: TRBD1
CDR3 DNA: TGTGCCAGTAGTCTCCCGGGACAGGGGGCAAGAGGCTACACCTTC
CDR3 protein: CASSLPGQGARGYTF

V gene: TRBV5-6
J gene: TRBJ1-2
clone size: few
D gene: -
CDR3 DNA: TGTGCCAGCAGCGGAATCCAGGGGAACTATGGCTACACCTTC
CDR3 protein: CASSGIQGNYGYTF

V gene: TRBV19
J gene: TRBJ2-1
clone size: -
D gene: TRBD2
CDR3 DNA: TGTGCCAGTAGTATAGCTCCGGGACTAGCGAGTCTCAATGAGCAGTTCTTC
CDR3 protein: CASSIAPGLASLNEQFF

V gene: TRBV5-1
J gene: TRBJ2-2
clone size: -
D gene: TRBD2
CDR3 DNA: TGCGCCAGCAGCGCGTCACCGGGACTAGCGGGCACCGGGGAGCTGTTTTTT
CDR3 protein: CASSASPGLAGTGELFF

V gene: TRBV2
J gene: TRBJ2-7
clone size: -
D gene: TRBD2
CDR3 DNA: TGTGCCAGCAGAGGGACTAGCGGGATTCCCTACGAGCAGTACTTC
CDR3 protein: CASRGTSGIPYEQYF

V gene: TRBV7-2
J gene: TRBJ2-1
clone size: -
D gene: -
CDR3 DNA: TGTGCCAGCAGCGGCAGGGGATTTTACAATGAGCAGTTCTTC
CDR3 protein: CASSGRGFYNEQFF

V gene: TRBV10-3
J gene: TRBJ1-3
clone size: -
D gene: -
CDR3 DNA: TGTGCCATCAGTGAGGATGGCAGGGGTGGAAACACCATATATTTT
CDR3 protein: CAISEDGRGGNTIYF

V gene: TRBV19
J gene: TRBJ1-5
clone size: once
D gene: -
CDR3 DNA: TGTGCCAGTAGTATGGGGGCAGGGACCGGTCAGCCCCAGCATTTT
CDR3 protein: CASSMGAGTGQPQHF

V gene: TRBV4-1
J gene: TRBJ2-7
clone size: once
D gene: -
CDR3 DNA: TGCGCCAGCAGCCAAGCGGACGGGTCAACCTACGAGCAGTACTTC
CDR3 protein: CASSQADGSTYEQYF

V gene: TRBV6-2/TRBV6-3
J gene: TRBJ2-3
clone size: -
D gene: TRBD2
CDR3 DNA: TGTGCCAGCAGTTACTCCCCTACTAGCGGGCCCAGGAGGGATACGCAGTATTTT
CDR3 protein: CASSYSPTSGPRRDTQYF

V gene: TRBV4-1
J gene: TRBJ2-4
clone size: once
D gene: -
CDR3 DNA: TGCGCCAGCAGCCAAGATCCGGGACCCAAAATTGGAAACATTCAGTACTTC
CDR3 protein: CASSQDPGPKIGNIQYF

V gene: TRBV5-1
J gene: TRBJ2-1
clone size: -
D gene: -
CDR3 DNA: TGCGCCAGCTCGGGAAATGGAGGGCCGGTAGATGAGCAGTTCTTC
CDR3 protein: CASSGNGGPVDEQFF

V gene: TRBV30
J gene: TRBJ2-7
clone size: -
D gene: TRBD2
CDR3 DNA: TGTGCCTGGAGTGGGGGGTCTAGCGGGCCCTACGAGCAGTACTTC
CDR3 protein: CAWSGGSSGPYEQYF

V gene: TRBV6-5
J gene: TRBJ2-2
clone size: -
D gene: TRBD2
CDR3 DNA: TGTGCCAGCAGTTACTCGGGGACTAGTACCACCGGGGAGCTGTTTTTT
CDR3 protein: CASSYSGTSTTGELFF

V gene: TRBV7-6
J gene: TRBJ1-4
clone size: -
D gene: -
CDR3 DNA: TGTGCCAGCAGCTTAGGCTCTGGGGTTAATGAAAAACTGTTTTTT
CDR3 protein: CASSLGSGVNEKLFF

V gene: TRBV29-1
J gene: TRBJ1-1
clone size: -
D gene: -
CDR3 DNA: TGCAGCTCAGGGCGGAACACTGAAGCTTTCTTT
CDR3 protein: CSSGRNTEAFF

V gene: TRBV7-9
J gene: TRBJ2-1
clone size: once
D gene: TRBD2
CDR3 DNA: TGTGCCAGCAGTTGGAGCCGTAGCGGGAGGAGGACCTACAATGAGCAGTTCTTC
CDR3 protein: CASSWSRSGRRTYNEQFF